The rows below give T cell receptor beta chains drawn from one sample of a study of spatial heterogeneity in lung cancer. TCRdb independently ran MiXCR on the 5' RACE reads; one entry per CDR3 protein. Of some 47,000 distinct CDR3 sequences listed, roughly 7.5% are singletons. The sample in question was PBMCs, obtained at surgery. These receptors were collected from a female donor with early-stage non-small cell lung cancer. Both conserved end residues are part of each CDR3. The order of the fields is V gene, CDR3 length, D gene, CDR3 protein. D genes are given only for firm matches.

TRBV29-1,12,.,CSVQVGDYGYTF
TRBV14,13,.,CASSPRVDTEAFF
TRBV6-1,13,.,CASRGSGLDEQFF
TRBV14,14,.,CASSQAATAWGYTF
TRBV30,11,.,CAWSASYEQYF
TRBV4-1,17,.,CASSQDRSSWNVDTQYF
TRBV5-1,15,TRBD1,CASSLTGGIYNEQFF
TRBV7-9,15,.,CASSLKGDGTDTQYF
TRBV7-9,14,.,CASSLSRGAETQYF
TRBV11-2,15,TRBD2,CASSDRAGGLHEQYF
TRBV28,16,.,CASSPQAGGYNSPLHF
TRBV7-2,13,.,CASSYGRYNEQFF
TRBV29-1,14,.,CSVVPSWYQETQYF
TRBV5-1,15,TRBD1,CASRSVGGVNTEAFF
TRBV5-1,16,.,CASDRAASSGANVLTF
TRBV12-3/TRBV12-4,16,TRBD2,CASSFEVAGITGELFF
TRBV30,13,.,CAWTRRRNTEAFF
TRBV6-1,16,TRBD1,CAGGWLAQGTGGELFF
TRBV13,12,.,CASSLGDGGYTF
TRBV13,14,.,CASSFGGLGETQYF
TRBV7-9,15,TRBD1,CASSWGQTSTDTQYF
TRBV7-2,14,TRBD1,CASSRIQGSYEQYF
TRBV6-1,13,.,CASTGRETGELFF
TRBV29-1,14,.,CSVVEFRGTDTQYF
TRBV7-3,15,.,CASSPTGTWGETQYF
TRBV11-1,19,.,CASSLGETTPVGITGELFF
TRBV4-1,15,TRBD2,CASRSGLAFYNEQFF
TRBV29-1,16,.,CSVEVQNRDMNTEAFF
TRBV2,14,.,CASTILGGDTEAFF
TRBV12-3/TRBV12-4,15,.,CASSPSGQGHTEAFF
TRBV5-1,14,.,CASSTTGKPYEQYF